What follows is one T cell receptor (beta chain) and its context. Antigen specificity is unknown. This entry is derived from a study of a mutant IDH1 vaccine in newly diagnosed glioma. Whole-study context: Treated patients, about 60% male and about 38% female, averaged about 42 years of age. Patients got radiotherapy, temozolomide, or both beforehand, and most got both.

The time point here: week 5, during vaccination. The vaccine gave 300 ug of a 20-mer mutant IDH1 peptide subcutaneously per dose. In every donor, the tumor was a new WHO grade 3 or 4 IDH1-mutant, ATRX-lost astrocytoma. Study-wide findings and caveats: Detectable vaccine-induced immune responses arose in more than 85% of patients.

Generated by immunoSEQ multiplex PCR, the TCRdb table keeps only in-frame clones and is missing some. The sample records approximately 61,000 clones, around 84% being singletons. The length of the CDR3 is 14 residues. The V end lost 3 bases, the J end lost 5 bases, and 13 bases lay between the germline ends. Germline CDR1 and CDR2: SNHLY and FYNNEI. The rearrangement joins TRBV2 to TRBJ1-2; D is perhaps TRBD1 (5 bases). The sequence came from a woman aged 50 to 60 with glioma. The input for sequencing was PBMCs, taken from a glioma patient whose treatment included an IDH1 peptide vaccine. The CDR3 loop reads CASSEARVPYGYTF. The DNA of the CDR3 is TGTGCCAGCAGTGAGGCCAGGGTGCCTTATGGCTACACCTTC.